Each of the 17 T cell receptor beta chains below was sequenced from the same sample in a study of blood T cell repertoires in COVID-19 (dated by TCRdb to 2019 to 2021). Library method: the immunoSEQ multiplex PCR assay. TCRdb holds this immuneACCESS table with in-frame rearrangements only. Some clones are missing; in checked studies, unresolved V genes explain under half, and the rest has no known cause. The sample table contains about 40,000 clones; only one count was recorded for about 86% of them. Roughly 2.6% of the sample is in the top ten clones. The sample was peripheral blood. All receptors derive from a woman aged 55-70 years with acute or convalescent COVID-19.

The CDR3 is CASSEQTGRNTIYF. The CDR3 region has the DNA TGTGCCAGCAGTGAGCAGACAGGGAGAAACACCATATATTTT. V usage is TRBV6-1 and J usage is TRBJ1-3; the match to TRBD1 covers 7 bases. V gave up 3 bases and J gave up 5 bases; unmatched junction bases: 4. CDR3 length: 14 residues. In germline, CDR1 is MNHNS, CDR2 SASEGT.

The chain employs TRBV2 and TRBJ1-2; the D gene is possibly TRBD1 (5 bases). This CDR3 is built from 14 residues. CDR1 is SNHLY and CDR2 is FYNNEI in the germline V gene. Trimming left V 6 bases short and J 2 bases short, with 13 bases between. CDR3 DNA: TGTGCCAGCAGCCCCATGGGGCCCAACTATGGCTACACCTTC. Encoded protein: CASSPMGPNYGYTF.

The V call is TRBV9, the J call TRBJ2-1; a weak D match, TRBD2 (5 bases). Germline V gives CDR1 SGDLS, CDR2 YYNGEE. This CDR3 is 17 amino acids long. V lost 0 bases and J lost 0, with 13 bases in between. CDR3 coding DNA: TGTGCCAGCAGCGTAGGTGGTAGCGCAACCTCCTACAATGAGCAGTTCTTC. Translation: CASSVGGSATSYNEQFF.

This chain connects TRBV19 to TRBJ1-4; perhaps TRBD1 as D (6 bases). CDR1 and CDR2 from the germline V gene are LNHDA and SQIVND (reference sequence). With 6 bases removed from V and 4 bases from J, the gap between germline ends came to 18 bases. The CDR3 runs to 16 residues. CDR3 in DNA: TGTGCCAGTAGGGCCGACAGGACAAGAGTTAATGAAAAACTGTTTTTT. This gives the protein CASRADRTRVNEKLFF.

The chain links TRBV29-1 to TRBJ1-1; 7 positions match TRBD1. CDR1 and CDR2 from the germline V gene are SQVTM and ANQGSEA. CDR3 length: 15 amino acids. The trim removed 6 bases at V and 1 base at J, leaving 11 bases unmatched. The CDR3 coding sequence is TGCAGCGTGAATACAAGGGGGCGCGGGAACACTGAAGCTTTCTTT. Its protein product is CSVNTRGRGNTEAFF.

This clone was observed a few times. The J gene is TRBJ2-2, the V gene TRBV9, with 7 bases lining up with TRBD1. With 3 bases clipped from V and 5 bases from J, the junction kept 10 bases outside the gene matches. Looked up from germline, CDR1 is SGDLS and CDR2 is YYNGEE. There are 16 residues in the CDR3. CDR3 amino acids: CASSELGNRGTGELFF. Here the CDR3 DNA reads TGTGCCAGCAGCGAGCTTGGGAACAGGGGAACCGGGGAGCTGTTTTTT.

CDR3: CASSSRGTDYGYTF. The CDR3 coding sequence is TGTGCCAGCAGCTCCAGGGGGACAGACTATGGCTACACCTTC. The chain links TRBV5-5 to TRBJ1-2, with 7 bases lining up with TRBD1. CDR3 length: 14 amino acids. V was clipped by 3 bases and J by 3 bases; unmatched bases: 5. In germline, CDR1 is SGHKS, CDR2 YYEKEE (reference sequence).

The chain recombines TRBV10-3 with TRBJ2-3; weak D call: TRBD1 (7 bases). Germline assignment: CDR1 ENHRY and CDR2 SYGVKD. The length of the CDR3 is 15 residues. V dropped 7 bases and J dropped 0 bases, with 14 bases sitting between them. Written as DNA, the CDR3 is TGTGCCATCATGCGCGGGACAGCGAGCACAGATACGCAGTATTTT. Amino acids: CAIMRGTASTDTQYF.

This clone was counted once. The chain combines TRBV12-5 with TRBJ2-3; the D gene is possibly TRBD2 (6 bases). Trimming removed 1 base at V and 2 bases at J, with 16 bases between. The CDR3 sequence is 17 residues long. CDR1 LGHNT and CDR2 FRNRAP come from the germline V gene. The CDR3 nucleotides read TGTGCTAGTGGTTTGGCTAGCACCGGGACTCACACAGATACGCAGTATTTT. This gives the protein CASGLASTGTHTDTQYF.

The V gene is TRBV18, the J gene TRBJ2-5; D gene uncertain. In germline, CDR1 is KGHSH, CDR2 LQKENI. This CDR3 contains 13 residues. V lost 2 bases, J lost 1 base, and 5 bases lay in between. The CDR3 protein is CASSPYSQETQYF. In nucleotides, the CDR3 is TGTGCCAGCTCACCATACTCCCAAGAGACCCAGTACTTC. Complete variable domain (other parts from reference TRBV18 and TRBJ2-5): NAGVMQNPRHLVRRRGQEARLRCSPMKGHSHVYWYRQLPEEGLKFMVYLQKENIIDESGMPKERFSAEFPKEGPSILRIQQVVRGDSAAYFCASSPYSQETQYFGPGTRLLVL.

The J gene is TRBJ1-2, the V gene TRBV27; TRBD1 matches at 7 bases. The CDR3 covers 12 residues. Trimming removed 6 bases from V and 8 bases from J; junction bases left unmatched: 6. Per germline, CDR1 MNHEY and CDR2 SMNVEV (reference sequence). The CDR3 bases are TGTGCCAGCAGAACAGGGGCAGGGGGCTACACCTTC. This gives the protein CASRTGAGGYTF.

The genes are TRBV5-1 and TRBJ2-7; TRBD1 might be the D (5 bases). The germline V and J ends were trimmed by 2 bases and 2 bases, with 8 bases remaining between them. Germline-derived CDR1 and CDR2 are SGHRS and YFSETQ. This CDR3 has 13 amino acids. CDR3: CASSFDRAYEQYF. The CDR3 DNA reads TGCGCCAGCAGCTTCGACAGAGCCTACGAGCAGTACTTC.

CDR3 protein: CASSESTGKRAQYF. CDR3 DNA: TGCGCCAGCAGTGAGTCGACTGGCAAACGTGCGCAGTATTTT. The chain combines TRBV10-2 with TRBJ2-3; D gene uncertain. This CDR3 has 14 residues. Germline CDR1 reads WSHSY; CDR2 reads SAAADI. V gave up 0 bases and J gave up 10 bases, with 14 bases separating them.

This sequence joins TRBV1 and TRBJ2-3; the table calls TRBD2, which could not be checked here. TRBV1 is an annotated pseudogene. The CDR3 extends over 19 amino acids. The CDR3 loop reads CTSSQEFSGGRDSTDTQYF. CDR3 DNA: TGCACCAGCAGCCAAGAATTTTCCGGCGGAAGAGATAGCACAGATACGCAGTATTTT.

CDR3 protein: CASSPHRGPTNEKLFF. The DNA for the CDR3 is TGTGCCAGCAGCCCTCACAGGGGGCCGACTAATGAAAAACTGTTTTTT. The chain uses TRBV3-1 (or the pseudogene TRBV3-2) and TRBJ1-4, with TRBD1 matching 9 bases. CDR1 and CDR2 from the germline V gene are LGHDT and YNNKEL (reference sequence). This CDR3 is 16 amino acids long. V gave up 4 bases and J gave up 2 bases; unmatched junction bases: 5.

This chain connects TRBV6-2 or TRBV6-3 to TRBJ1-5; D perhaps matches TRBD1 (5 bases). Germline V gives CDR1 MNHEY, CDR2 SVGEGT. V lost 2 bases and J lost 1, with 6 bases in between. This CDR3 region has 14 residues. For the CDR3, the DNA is TGTGCCAGCAGTTACGGGGCAAGCAATCAGCCCCAGCATTTT. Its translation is CASSYGASNQPQHF.

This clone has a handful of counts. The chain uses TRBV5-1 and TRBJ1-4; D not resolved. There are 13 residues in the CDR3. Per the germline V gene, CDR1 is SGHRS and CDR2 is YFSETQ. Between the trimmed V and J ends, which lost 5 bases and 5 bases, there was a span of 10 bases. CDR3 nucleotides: TGCGCCAGCAGATGGCAGAGGAATGAAAAACTGTTTTTT. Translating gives CASRWQRNEKLFF.